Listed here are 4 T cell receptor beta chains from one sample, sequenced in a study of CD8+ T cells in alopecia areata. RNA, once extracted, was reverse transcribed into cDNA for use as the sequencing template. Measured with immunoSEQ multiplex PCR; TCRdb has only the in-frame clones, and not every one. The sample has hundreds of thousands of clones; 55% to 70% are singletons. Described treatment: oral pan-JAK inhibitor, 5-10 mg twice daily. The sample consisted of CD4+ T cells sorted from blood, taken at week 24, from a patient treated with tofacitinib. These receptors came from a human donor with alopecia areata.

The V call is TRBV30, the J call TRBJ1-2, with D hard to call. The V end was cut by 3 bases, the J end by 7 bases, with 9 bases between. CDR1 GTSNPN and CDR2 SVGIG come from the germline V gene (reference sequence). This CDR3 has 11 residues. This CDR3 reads CAWSGPTGYTF. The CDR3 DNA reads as TGTGCCTGGAGCGGACCGACTGGCTACACCTTC.

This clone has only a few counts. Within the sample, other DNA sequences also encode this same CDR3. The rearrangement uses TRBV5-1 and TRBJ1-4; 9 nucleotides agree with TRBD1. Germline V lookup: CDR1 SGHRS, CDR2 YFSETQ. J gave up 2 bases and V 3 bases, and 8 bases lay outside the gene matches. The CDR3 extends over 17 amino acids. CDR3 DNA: TGCGCCAGCAGCTCGGGACAGGGAGGGTCTACTAATGAAAAACTGTTTTTT. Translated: CASSSGQGGSTNEKLFF.

The chain's CDR3 is CASSYRGPDYGYTF. The CDR3 region has the DNA TGTGCCAGCAGTTACAGGGGGCCGGACTATGGCTACACCTTC. V usage is TRBV6-6 and J usage is TRBJ1-2; 7 bases agree with TRBD1. CDR1 and CDR2 from the germline V gene are MNHNY and SVGAGI (reference sequence). The CDR3 runs to 14 residues. Trimming at V came to 2 bases and at J to 3 bases, leaving 3 bases not matched to a gene.

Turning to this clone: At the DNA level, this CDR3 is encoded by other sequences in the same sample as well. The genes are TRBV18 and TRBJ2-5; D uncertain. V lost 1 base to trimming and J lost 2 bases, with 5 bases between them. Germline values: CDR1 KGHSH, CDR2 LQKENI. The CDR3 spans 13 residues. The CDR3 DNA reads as TGTGCCAGCTCACCACGTTTACAAGAGACCCAGTACTTC. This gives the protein CASSPRLQETQYF.